This T cell receptor (beta chain) was identified during a study of response to subunit inactivated influenza vaccine. Using its own MiXCR run on the RT-PCR reads, TCRdb lists one record per CDR3 protein. The sample has about 700,000 distinct CDR3 sequences, around 14% seen once. CDR3 size: 15 residues. Trimming removed 2 bases at V and 2 bases at J, with 7 bases between. Germline V gene data show CDR1 as SGHTA and CDR2 as FQGNSA. In its sample, this clonotype was seen a few times. The genes are TRBV7-2 and TRBJ1-6; D might be TRBD1 (5 bases). This sample comprised PBMCs from blood, obtained around 14 days before vaccination. The sequence was obtained from a man aged 50 to 59 who received an inactivated influenza vaccine. DNA of the CDR3: TGTGCCAGCAGCTTATCAGGGACCTATAATTCACCCCTCCACTTT. This codes for CASSLSGTYNSPLHF.